This T cell receptor beta chain appears in the sequencing data of a study of blood T cell repertoires in COVID-19. The wider study: Samples taken during acute and convalescent COVID-19 were collected in the United States, Italy and Spain. T cells, B-cell-depleted T cells, or PBMCs provided the cDNA or gDNA that served as material.

Unmatched junction bases numbered 9, after V lost 3 bases and J lost 9 bases. The CDR3 is made up of 15 amino acids. Germline-derived CDR1 and CDR2 are MGHDK and SYGVNS. As originally analysed: Amplification with reference gene primers provided the estimates of nucleated cell counts. TCRdb's copy holds only in-frame clones and misses some; the assay was immunoSEQ multiplex PCR. The V and J calls and clone size were taken over from that table, and D and trimming were inferred from the DNA. This sample carries 76,000 or so clones, around 88% of them seen once, and the ten largest clones take approximately 8.3%.

V is TRBV25-1 and J is TRBJ2-3; 10 positions match TRBD2. The sequenced sample was peripheral blood. The TCR was taken from a man aged 25 to 45 with acute or convalescent COVID-19. For the CDR3, the DNA is TGTGCCAGCAGTGATGCTAGCGGGAGCGAGATAACGCAGTATTTT. It specifies CASSDASGSEITQYF.